This record looks at one TCR beta chain sequence and its context. The antigen it binds to is not known. Within one base of it there is no much larger clone, and no base qualities were kept. The sample's time point label, in plain terms: baseline before first vaccination. Vaccinee samples were obtained from the UK trials COV001 and COV002, which included a single-blind randomized controlled phase 2/3 trial of AZD1222 (ChAdOx1 nCoV-19) in healthy adults. For TCRbeta chain sequencing, PBMC samples were collected from trial participants at day 0 and at day 28 after the second dose. This sample was taken from a study of T cell responses to AZD1222 COVID-19 vaccine (dated by TCRdb to the early 2020s). Concerning the study at large: Because spike-specific TCR depth and breadth did not differ between the two schedules, AZD1222 recipients who got a second dose at roughly 4 weeks were pooled with those who got a second dose at roughly 12 weeks. A total of over 230 trial participants underwent TCR sequencing, of whom around 200 received two doses of AZD1222 and about 25 received two doses of the MenACWY control vaccine. Trial participants were enrolled into age subgroups of 18-55, 56-69 and 70-plus years, which contained roughly 150, 30 and 60 TCR-sequenced participants, respectively. Study-wide conclusions, independent of this receptor: No day 14 peak-response samples were available, so repertoires were characterized only after the peak T cell response. CD4 TCRs associated with the vaccine covered the entire spike protein, and the dominant responses were in regions 160-218 and 743-854. Epitopes outside the regions mutated in the B.1.351 and B.1.1.7 variants were reportedly recognized by nearly half of the unique spike-specific TCRs. Conclusions about previously exposed vaccinees are limited because only six or seven AZD1222 recipients were SARS-CoV-2 seropositive at baseline. Participants were mostly white British and included more females than males, and it was suggested by the authors that clonal diversity may have been underestimated. Spike-specific TCR breadth and depth rose significantly after two AZD1222 doses compared with day 0 and with MenACWY recipients. In the small 56-69-year group, the increase in depth fell short of significance, most likely because of low power.

The germline V gene sets CDR1 to SNHLY and CDR2 to FYNNEI. The CDR3 spans 15 residues, from the cysteine through the phenylalanine. The sequence is cut down to CDR3 DNA, 45 bases in frame from base 1. V loses 7 bases, J loses 0 bases, and the germline ends lie 15 bases apart. The CDR3 regions of human TCRbeta chains were subjected to immunosequencing. The original pipeline was this. TCRs in the repertoires were compared against a reference library of SARS-CoV-2-specific TCRs that had been generated with the MIRA antigen-specificity platform. Breadth was defined as the fraction of unique TCRs that were SARS-CoV-2-associated. Depth was defined as the fraction of total T cells that were SARS-CoV-2-associated. Each spike-specific TCR was assigned to its reactive spike region and to a CD4 or CD8 class using the MIRA data. Log10-transformed breadth and depth values were compared by one-way ANOVA with Sidak's multiple comparisons tests. TCRdb took this table from immuneACCESS and kept in-frame rearrangements with V and J called. Such tables lack part of the clones; where checked against another copy, unresolved V genes explain under half of the gap, and the rest is unexplained. Clone size and V and J calls were adopted from that table, with D and trimming inferred from the DNA. Within this sample are 80,000 to 95,000 clones, with just over 90% of them counted one time only. Of the sample, 5% to 6.5% falls within the top ten clones.

The rearranged chain carries TRBV2 and TRBJ1-2; the D gene is perhaps TRBD1, from 6 matching bases. The receptor was isolated from an adult in good health. Sequenced material: peripheral blood, taken on day 0 of AZD1222 vaccination. Here the CDR3 is given as CASTLDRLSNYGYTF. The nucleotide sequence reads TGTGCCAGCACCCTGGACAGACTGTCTAACTATGGCTACACCTTC.